This TCR beta chain was documented in a study of T cell clonality in common variable immunodeficiency. TCRdb's copy holds only in-frame clones and misses some; the assay was immunoSEQ multiplex PCR. The repertoire yields tens of thousands of clones, none seen only once; the top ten contain over 9.5%. Donors gave roughly 5 to 8 ml heparinized peripheral whole blood. This clone was detected ten times or more. Read coverage stops 3 residues before the CDR3 terminus; the germline J gene supplies the remainder. The CDR3 extends over 17 amino acids. V dropped 5 bases and J dropped 4; count of bases not matched to a gene: 9. Germline CDR1 is SGHTA and CDR2 is FQGTGA.

The J gene is TRBJ1-6, the V gene TRBV7-3; 9 bases are shared with TRBD1. The source of this sequence is a person aged 18 to 75 in good health. The specimen sequenced was peripheral blood mononuclear cells. The CDR3: CASSRSGTGTYNSPLHF. CDR3 DNA (partial): TGTGCCAGCAGCCGATCCGGGACAGGGACATATAATTCACCC.